This T cell receptor (beta chain) was retrieved from a study of identical twins. TCRdb used MiXCR to reprocess the 5' RACE reads, holding one entry per CDR3 protein. The repertoire includes some 710,000 distinct CDR3 sequences, approximately 6.1% of them detected once, and about 1.8% sits in the top ten. Study-wide findings and caveats: Monozygotic twins shared more out-of-frame TCR alpha than recombination models predicted. With beta out-of-frame sequences, excess sharing by twins was weaker.

V lost 2 bases and J 1 base, leaving 24 bases between the germline ends. The CDR3 has 20 residues. The germline V gene encodes CDR1 SGHRS and CDR2 YFSETQ. This clonotype was recorded many times. Antigen unknown. V is TRBV5-1 and J is TRBJ2-2, with D possibly matching TRBD2 (6 bases). Specimen: naive T cells sorted from blood. This TCR was recovered from a man between 18 and 35 years old in good health. The CDR3 DNA is TGCGCCAGCAGCTTTCCGCTCCAGGTGGGAGGAACTGGGAACACCGGGGAGCTGTTTTTT. This translates into CASSFPLQVGGTGNTGELFF.